The T cell receptor beta chain under discussion was sequenced for a study of OX40 agonist ivuxolimab in advanced cancers. The protocol was immunoSEQ multiplex PCR, while the TCRdb copy is restricted to in-frame clones and leaves out a portion. Here the sample spans about 17,000 clones, about 82% being singletons. The V gene's germline CDR1 is MNHEY and CDR2 SVGAGI. V was clipped by 5 bases and J by 11 bases, with 14 bases between them. This CDR3 region has 12 residues. Here the sequenced sample was CD4+ or CD8+ T cells sorted from blood, taken in a trial of the OX40 agonist ivuxolimab. The gene calls are TRBV6-5 and TRBJ2-3; D gene ambiguous. This TCR was sampled from an adult with an advanced solid tumor such as melanoma, head and neck, liver or kidney cancer. CDR3 bases: TGTGCCAGCAGTGTAGGCGACCGTAAGCAGTATTTT. It translates to CASSVGDRKQYF.